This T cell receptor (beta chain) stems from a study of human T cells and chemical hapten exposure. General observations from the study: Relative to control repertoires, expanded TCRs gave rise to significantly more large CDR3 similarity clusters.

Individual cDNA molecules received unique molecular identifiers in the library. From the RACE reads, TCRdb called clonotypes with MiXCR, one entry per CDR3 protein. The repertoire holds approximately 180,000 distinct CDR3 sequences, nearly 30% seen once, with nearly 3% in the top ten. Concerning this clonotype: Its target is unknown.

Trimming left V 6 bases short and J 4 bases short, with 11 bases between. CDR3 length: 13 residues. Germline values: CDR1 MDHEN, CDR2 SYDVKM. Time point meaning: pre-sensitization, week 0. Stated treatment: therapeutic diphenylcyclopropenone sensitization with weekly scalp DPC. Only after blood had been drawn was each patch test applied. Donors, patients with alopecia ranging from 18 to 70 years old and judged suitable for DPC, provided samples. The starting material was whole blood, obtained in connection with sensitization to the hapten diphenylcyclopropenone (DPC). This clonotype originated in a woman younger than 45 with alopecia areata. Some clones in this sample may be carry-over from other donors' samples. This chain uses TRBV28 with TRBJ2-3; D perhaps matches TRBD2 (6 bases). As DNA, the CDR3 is TGTGCCAGCAGGCCCGGGGGACCAGATACGCAGTATTTT. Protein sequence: CASRPGGPDTQYF.